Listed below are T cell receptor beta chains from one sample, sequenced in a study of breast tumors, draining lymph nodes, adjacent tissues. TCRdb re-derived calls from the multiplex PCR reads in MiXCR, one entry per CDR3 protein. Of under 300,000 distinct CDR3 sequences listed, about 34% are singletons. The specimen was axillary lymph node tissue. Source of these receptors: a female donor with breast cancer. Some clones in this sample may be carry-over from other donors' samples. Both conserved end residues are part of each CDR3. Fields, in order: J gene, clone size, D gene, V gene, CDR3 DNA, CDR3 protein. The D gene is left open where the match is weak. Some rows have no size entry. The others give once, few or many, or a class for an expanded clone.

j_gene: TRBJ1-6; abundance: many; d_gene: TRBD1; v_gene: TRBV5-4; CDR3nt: TGTGCCAGCAGGTTGACAGGGGGAAATTCACCCCTCCACTTT; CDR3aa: CASRLTGGNSPLHF
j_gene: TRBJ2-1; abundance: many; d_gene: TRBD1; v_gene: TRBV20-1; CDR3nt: TGCAGCATAGAAAAAGACAGGGTCAGCGAGCAGTTCTTC; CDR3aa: CSIEKDRVSEQFF
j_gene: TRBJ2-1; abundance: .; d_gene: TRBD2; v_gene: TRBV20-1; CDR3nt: TGCGGTGCTTATACTAGCGCAGGAGGGGCATTCTTC; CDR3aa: CGAYTSAGGAFF
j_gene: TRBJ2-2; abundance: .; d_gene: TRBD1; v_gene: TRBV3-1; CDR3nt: TGTGCCAGCAGCCAAGATCTCGGGCAGGGGGCACCGAACACCGGGGAGCTGTTTTTT; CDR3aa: CASSQDLGQGAPNTGELFF
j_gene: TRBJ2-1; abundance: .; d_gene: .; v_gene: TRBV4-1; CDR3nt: TGCGCCAGCAGCCAAGATCCGAACAGGGATGAGCGGTTCTTC; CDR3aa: CASSQDPNRDERFF
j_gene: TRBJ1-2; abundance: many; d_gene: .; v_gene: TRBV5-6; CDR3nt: TGTGCCAGCAGCTTGGTCTACTCAGACTATGGCTACACCTTC; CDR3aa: CASSLVYSDYGYTF
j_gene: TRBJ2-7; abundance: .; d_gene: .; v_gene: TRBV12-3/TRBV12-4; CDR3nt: TGTGCCAGCAGTTTAGAGACCGTCTACGAGCAGTACTTC; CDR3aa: CASSLETVYEQYF
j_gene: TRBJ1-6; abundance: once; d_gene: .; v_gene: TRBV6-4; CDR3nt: TGTGCCAGCAGTTCCGGGACCTCAAATTCACCCCTCCACTTT; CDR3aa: CASSSGTSNSPLHF
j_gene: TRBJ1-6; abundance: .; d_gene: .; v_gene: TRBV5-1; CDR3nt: TGCGCCAGCAGCCCCCGGACTAGCTTAGATTCACCCCTCCACTTT; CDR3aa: CASSPRTSLDSPLHF
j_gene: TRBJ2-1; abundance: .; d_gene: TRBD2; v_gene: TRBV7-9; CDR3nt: TGTGCCAGCTCACCATGGGCTAGCGGGAGCCGGACCTACAATGAGCAGTTCTTC; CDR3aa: CASSPWASGSRTYNEQFF
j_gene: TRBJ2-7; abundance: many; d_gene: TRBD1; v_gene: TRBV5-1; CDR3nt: TGCGCCAGCAGCGCCGGGACAGGTGCTTTAAAGCAGTACTTC; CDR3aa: CASSAGTGALKQYF
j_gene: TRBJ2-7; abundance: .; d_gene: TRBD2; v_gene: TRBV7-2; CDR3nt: TGTGCCAGCAGCTTAAGTCCTAGCGGCTACTACGAGCAGTACTTC; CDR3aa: CASSLSPSGYYEQYF
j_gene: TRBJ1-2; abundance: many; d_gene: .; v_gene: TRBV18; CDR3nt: TGTGCCAGCTCACCCCGTCAGGACTATGGCTACACCTTC; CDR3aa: CASSPRQDYGYTF
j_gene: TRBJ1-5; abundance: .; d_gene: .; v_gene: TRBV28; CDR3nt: TGTGTCAGCAGCTCTAACAACGGCAATCAGCCCCAGCATTTT; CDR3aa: CVSSSNNGNQPQHF
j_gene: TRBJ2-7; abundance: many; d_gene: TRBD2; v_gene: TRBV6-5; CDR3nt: TGTGCCAGCAGTCACGCGGGAGGGCCCTACGAGCAGTACTTC; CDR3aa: CASSHAGGPYEQYF
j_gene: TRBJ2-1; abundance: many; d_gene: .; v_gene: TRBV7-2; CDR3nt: TGTGCCAGCAGCAAGACTAGATTCCCACATGAGCAGTTCTTC; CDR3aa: CASSKTRFPHEQFF
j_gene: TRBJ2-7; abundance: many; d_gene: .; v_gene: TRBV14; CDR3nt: TGTGCCAGCAGCCATTCTCTAGGGGAGCAGTACTTC; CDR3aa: CASSHSLGEQYF
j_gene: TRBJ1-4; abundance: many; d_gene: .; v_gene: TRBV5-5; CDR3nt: TGTGCCAGCAGGACCCGGGGAGGCACTAATGAAAAACTGTTTTTT; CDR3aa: CASRTRGGTNEKLFF
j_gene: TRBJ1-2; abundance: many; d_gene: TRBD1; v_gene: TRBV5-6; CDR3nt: TGTGCCAGCAGCTCGGAGGGACAGTCCCTCTATGGCTACACCTTC; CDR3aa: CASSSEGQSLYGYTF
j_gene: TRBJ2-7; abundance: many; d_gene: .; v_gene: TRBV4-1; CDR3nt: TGCGCCAGCAGCAAGCAAGGGGGATCCTACGAGCAGTACTTC; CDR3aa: CASSKQGGSYEQYF
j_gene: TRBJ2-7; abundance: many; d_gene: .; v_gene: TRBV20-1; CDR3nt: TGCAGTGCTGAGGGGGTTTCCTACGAGCAGTACTTC; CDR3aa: CSAEGVSYEQYF
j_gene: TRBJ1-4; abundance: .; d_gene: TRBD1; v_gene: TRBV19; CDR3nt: TGTGCTAGTAAGGGGGCGATTAATGAAAAACTGTTTTTT; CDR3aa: CASKGAINEKLFF
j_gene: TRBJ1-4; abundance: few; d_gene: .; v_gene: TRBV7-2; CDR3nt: TGTGCCAGCAGCGACAGGAATGAAAAACTGTTTTTT; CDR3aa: CASSDRNEKLFF
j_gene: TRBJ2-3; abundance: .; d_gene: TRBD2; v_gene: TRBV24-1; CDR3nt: TGTGCCACCAGTGATCCGGGACTAGCGGGAGGGCCGACAGATACGCAGTATTTT; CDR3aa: CATSDPGLAGGPTDTQYF
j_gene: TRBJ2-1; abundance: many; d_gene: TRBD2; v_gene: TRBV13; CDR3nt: TGTGCCAGCAGTCTCCGGGGACTAGCGGGGATCAATGAGCAGTTCTTC; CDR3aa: CASSLRGLAGINEQFF
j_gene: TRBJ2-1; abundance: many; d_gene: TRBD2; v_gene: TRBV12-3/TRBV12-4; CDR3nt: TGTGCCAGCAGTTTCGGTAGCGGGAGGTCGAAGGGCTATGAGCAGTTCTTC; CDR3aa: CASSFGSGRSKGYEQFF
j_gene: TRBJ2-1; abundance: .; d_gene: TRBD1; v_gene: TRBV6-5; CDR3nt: TGTGCCAGCAGTTACAAGAAGGACAGGGGTGAGCAGTTCTTC; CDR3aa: CASSYKKDRGEQFF
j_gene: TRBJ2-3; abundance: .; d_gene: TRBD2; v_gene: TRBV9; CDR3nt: TGTGCCAGCAGCGTGTTAGCGGGTGAGCAGTATTTT; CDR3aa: CASSVLAGEQYF
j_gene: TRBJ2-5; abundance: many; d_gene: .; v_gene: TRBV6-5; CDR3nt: TGTGCCAGCAGTTACTCATTGGAGGGGGGTTACGAGACCCAGTACTTC; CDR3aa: CASSYSLEGGYETQYF
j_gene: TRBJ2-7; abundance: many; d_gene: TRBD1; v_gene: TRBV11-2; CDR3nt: TGTGCCAGCAGCTCCCACACAGGGGCACCCTACGAGCAGTACTTC; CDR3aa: CASSSHTGAPYEQYF
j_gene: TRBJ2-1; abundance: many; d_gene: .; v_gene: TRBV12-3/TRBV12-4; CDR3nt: TGTGCCAGCAGTTTAGACCTATCTGACAATGAGCAGTTCTTC; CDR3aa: CASSLDLSDNEQFF
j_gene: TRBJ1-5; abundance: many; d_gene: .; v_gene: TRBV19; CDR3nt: TGTGCCAGTAGTATTGGCGCGAGCAATCAGCCCCAGCATTTT; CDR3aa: CASSIGASNQPQHF
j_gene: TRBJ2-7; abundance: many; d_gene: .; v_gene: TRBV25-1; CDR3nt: TGTGCCAGCGGATATAGCGTCGAGCAGTACTTC; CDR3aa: CASGYSVEQYF
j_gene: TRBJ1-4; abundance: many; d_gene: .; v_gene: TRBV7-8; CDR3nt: TGTGCCAGCAGCCCGGGCCCAGACAGAGGGAGTGAAAAACTGTTTTTT; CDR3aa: CASSPGPDRGSEKLFF
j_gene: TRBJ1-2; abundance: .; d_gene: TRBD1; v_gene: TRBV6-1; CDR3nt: TGTGCCAGCACCGAGTTTCGGACAGGGGGAAACTATGGCTACACCTTC; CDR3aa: CASTEFRTGGNYGYTF
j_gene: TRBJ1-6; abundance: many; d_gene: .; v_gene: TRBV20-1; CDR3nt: TGCAGTGCTCTCACAGGAGGCATCAATTCACCCCTCCACTTT; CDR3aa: CSALTGGINSPLHF
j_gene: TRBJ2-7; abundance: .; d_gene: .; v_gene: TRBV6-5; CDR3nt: TGTGCCAGCAGTACCGCTGGGGTCTCCTACGAGCAGTACTTC; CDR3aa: CASSTAGVSYEQYF
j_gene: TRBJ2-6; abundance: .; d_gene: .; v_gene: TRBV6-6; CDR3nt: TGTGCCAGCAATAATGCTGATGACGGGGCCAACGTCCTGACTTTC; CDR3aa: CASNNADDGANVLTF
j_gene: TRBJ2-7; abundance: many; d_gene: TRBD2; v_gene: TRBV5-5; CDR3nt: TGTGCCAGCAGCTCAGCGGGAGGGAACCACGAGCAGTACTTC; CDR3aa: CASSSAGGNHEQYF
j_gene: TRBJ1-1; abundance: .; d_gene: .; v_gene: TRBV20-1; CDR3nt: TGCAGTGCTAGAGACCCCATGAACACTGAAGCTTTCTTT; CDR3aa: CSARDPMNTEAFF
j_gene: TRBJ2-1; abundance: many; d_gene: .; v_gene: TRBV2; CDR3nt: TGTGCCAGCATCCTGGGGGATGAGCAGTTCTTC; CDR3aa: CASILGDEQFF
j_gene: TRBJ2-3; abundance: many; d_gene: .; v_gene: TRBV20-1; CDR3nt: TGCAGTGCTTCGGACAGAAATACGCAGTATTTT; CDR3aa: CSASDRNTQYF
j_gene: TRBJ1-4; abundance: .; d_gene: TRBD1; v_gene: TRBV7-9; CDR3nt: TGTGCCAGCAGCGGGGACGGGACAGGGGATGAAAAACTGTTTTTT; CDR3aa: CASSGDGTGDEKLFF